This T cell receptor beta chain was identified during a study of blood T cell repertoires in COVID-19. For the study at large: Sample material is recorded as cDNA or gDNA derived from T cells, B-cell-depleted T cells, or PBMCs.

CDR1 is MDHEN, CDR2 SYDVKM, per germline. Trimming at V came to 11 bases and at J to 11 bases, leaving 15 bases not matched to a gene. The CDR3 covers 14 residues. Recruits, aged about 18 to 89 years, lived in 24 US areas. Grouping used clinical history reported by participants in a survey and questionnaire. For recovered donors of Cohort 3, there were two negative PCRs, clearance, or symptom resolution. The protocol was immunoSEQ multiplex PCR, while the TCRdb copy is restricted to in-frame clones and leaves out a portion. The table has approximately 400,000 clones, around 90% seen once. The V gene is TRBV28, the J gene TRBJ1-1, with 12 positions matching TRBD1. The sequence was collected from a woman between 18 and 29 years old who had recovered from COVID-19. What was sequenced was PBMCs or T cells enriched from blood (not recorded which). The CDR3 DNA is TGTGCCCACAACCGGGACAGGGGGCCCGTTGGGGCTTTCTTT. Protein sequence: CAHNRDRGPVGAFF.